This is a list of T cell receptor beta chains from one sample in a study of blood T cells in healthy people across ages. TCRdb ran MiXCR on the 5' RACE reads and lists one entry per CDR3 protein. There are some 1.5 million distinct CDR3 sequences in the sample; roughly two fifths occur only once, and just over 4% lies in the top ten. Sample: blood. These receptors were obtained from a woman aged 18-29 years in good health. The CDR3 runs from the conserved cysteine through the conserved F or W. Each record gives: J gene, V gene, clone size, CDR3 protein. A clone size is listed for some rows: how often the clone was seen (once, few, many), or a class if it is expanded.

j_gene: TRBJ2-3
v_gene: TRBV7-9
abundance: few
CDR3aa: CASSAWTGWGTDTQYF

j_gene: TRBJ2-1
v_gene: TRBV12-3/TRBV12-4
abundance: few
CDR3aa: CASSRGGGTTDEQFF

j_gene: TRBJ2-3
v_gene: TRBV10-2
abundance: many
CDR3aa: CASSTSGGSTDTQYF

j_gene: TRBJ2-7
v_gene: TRBV7-9
abundance: .
CDR3aa: CASSLGDRGPDEQYF

j_gene: TRBJ1-5
v_gene: TRBV27
abundance: once
CDR3aa: CAGSLVRNQPQHF

j_gene: TRBJ2-5
v_gene: TRBV5-1
abundance: .
CDR3aa: CASSLPEGHNEQYF

j_gene: TRBJ2-1
v_gene: TRBV4-1
abundance: .
CDR3aa: CASSRKGAAGGSPYNEQFF

j_gene: TRBJ1-5
v_gene: TRBV7-7
abundance: few
CDR3aa: CASSLSQYQPQHF

j_gene: .
v_gene: TRBV12-3/TRBV12-4
abundance: .
CDR3aa: CASRNRDRGGETQYF

j_gene: TRBJ2-3
v_gene: TRBV11-2
abundance: .
CDR3aa: CASSFGAGGADTQYF

j_gene: .
v_gene: TRBV29-1
abundance: once
CDR3aa: CSVARDRGIHEQYF

j_gene: TRBJ1-2
v_gene: TRBV29-1
abundance: many
CDR3aa: CSVEGRDSDGYTF

j_gene: TRBJ2-7
v_gene: TRBV5-1
abundance: .
CDR3aa: CASSLSLFSYEQYF

j_gene: TRBJ1-4
v_gene: TRBV12-3/TRBV12-4
abundance: few
CDR3aa: CASRGQGPEKLFF

j_gene: TRBJ2-1
v_gene: TRBV6-2/TRBV6-3
abundance: few
CDR3aa: CASTGSSGTGYHEQFF

j_gene: TRBJ1-5
v_gene: TRBV12-3/TRBV12-4
abundance: medium-sized
CDR3aa: CASSGQPDQPQHF

j_gene: TRBJ1-5
v_gene: TRBV10-3
abundance: .
CDR3aa: CAISSGGATQHF

j_gene: TRBJ2-7
v_gene: TRBV7-9
abundance: few
CDR3aa: CASSGGTSGTTSYEQYF

j_gene: TRBJ2-2
v_gene: TRBV21-1
abundance: .
CDR3aa: CASSKSGPSLAGDGNTGELFF

j_gene: TRBJ1-6
v_gene: TRBV20-1
abundance: few
CDR3aa: CSARDRHQGLSSPLHF

j_gene: TRBJ2-5
v_gene: TRBV20-1
abundance: many
CDR3aa: CSASSGGSSKETQYF

j_gene: TRBJ1-1
v_gene: TRBV10-3
abundance: .
CDR3aa: CAISLGQANTEAFF

j_gene: TRBJ2-1
v_gene: TRBV24-1
abundance: .
CDR3aa: CATSPRTGGGQFF

j_gene: TRBJ2-7
v_gene: TRBV4-2
abundance: .
CDR3aa: CASSQNRGPYEQYF

j_gene: TRBJ1-5
v_gene: TRBV7-9
abundance: many
CDR3aa: CASSSGTGVQPQHF

j_gene: .
v_gene: TRBV9
abundance: .
CDR3aa: CASSKDSTYNEQYF

j_gene: TRBJ2-4
v_gene: TRBV12-3/TRBV12-4
abundance: few
CDR3aa: CASSFRREYDEQYF

j_gene: TRBJ2-7
v_gene: TRBV21-1
abundance: few
CDR3aa: CASSSGQGGQPSYEQYF

j_gene: TRBJ1-2
v_gene: TRBV29-1
abundance: .
CDR3aa: CSARYGESYTF

j_gene: .
v_gene: TRBV20-1
abundance: .
CDR3aa: CSVRTPGQRRYEQYF

j_gene: TRBJ2-5
v_gene: TRBV6-6
abundance: .
CDR3aa: CASKVDQETQYF

j_gene: TRBJ2-1
v_gene: TRBV6-6
abundance: few
CDR3aa: CASSVRGVRYNEQFF

j_gene: TRBJ1-2
v_gene: TRBV20-1
abundance: .
CDR3aa: CSASGANYGYTF

j_gene: TRBJ1-3
v_gene: TRBV5-1
abundance: .
CDR3aa: CASSPSRDRDTGNTIYF

j_gene: TRBJ2-1
v_gene: TRBV25-1
abundance: once
CDR3aa: CASSEPGTSGRGEQFF

j_gene: TRBJ1-4
v_gene: TRBV29-1
abundance: .
CDR3aa: CSVRRASGNEKLFF

j_gene: TRBJ2-5
v_gene: TRBV20-1
abundance: few
CDR3aa: CSARIGTPGETQYF